This T cell receptor beta chain was recovered during a study of blood T cell repertoires in COVID-19. Study context: The samples span acute and convalescent COVID-19 from the United States, Italy and Spain. PBMCs, B-cell-depleted T cells, or T cells provided the cDNA or gDNA that made up the material.

Unmatched junction bases numbered 9, after V lost 8 bases and J lost 0 bases. Germline CDR1 is MDHEN and CDR2 is SYDVKM. The CDR3 covers 16 residues. Source study methods: Cell counts per sample came from amplifying reference gene primers. Repertoires were generated with immunoSEQ multiplex PCR, while TCRdb's copy carries only in-frame clones and drops some. The D gene and trimming were derived from the DNA, and the V and J assignments and clone size from that table. In the table there are 80,000 to 95,000 clones, around 80% of which are singletons. Material: peripheral blood. This sequence originates from a woman older than 75 with active or convalescent COVID-19. The chain uses TRBV28 and TRBJ2-4, with 8 positions matching TRBD1. Written as DNA, the CDR3 is TGTGCCAGCGTCCTCGCAGGGGGCGAAGCCAAAAACATTCAGTACTTC. It yields the protein CASVLAGGEAKNIQYF.